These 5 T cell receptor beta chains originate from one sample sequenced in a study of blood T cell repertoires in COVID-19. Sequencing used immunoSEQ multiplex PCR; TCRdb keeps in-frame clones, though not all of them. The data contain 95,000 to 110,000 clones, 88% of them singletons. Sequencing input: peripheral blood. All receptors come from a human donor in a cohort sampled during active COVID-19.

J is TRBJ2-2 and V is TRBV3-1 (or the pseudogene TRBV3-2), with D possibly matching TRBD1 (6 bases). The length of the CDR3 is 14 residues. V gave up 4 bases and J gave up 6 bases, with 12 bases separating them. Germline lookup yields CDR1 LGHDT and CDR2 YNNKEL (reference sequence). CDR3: CASSRDIGAGELFF. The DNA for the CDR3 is TGTGCCAGCAGCCGGGACATCGGGGCCGGGGAGCTGTTTTTT.

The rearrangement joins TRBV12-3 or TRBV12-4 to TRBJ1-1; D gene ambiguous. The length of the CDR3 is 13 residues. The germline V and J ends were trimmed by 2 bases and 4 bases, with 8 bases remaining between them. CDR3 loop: CASSLRAGTEAFF. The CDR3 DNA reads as TGTGCCAGCAGTTTACGGGCGGGCACTGAAGCTTTCTTT.

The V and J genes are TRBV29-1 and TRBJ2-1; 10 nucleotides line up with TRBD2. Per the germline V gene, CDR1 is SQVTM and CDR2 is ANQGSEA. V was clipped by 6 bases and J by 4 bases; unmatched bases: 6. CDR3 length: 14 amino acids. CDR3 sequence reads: CSVTKLAGYNEQFF. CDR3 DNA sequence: TGCAGCGTAACCAAACTAGCGGGGTACAATGAGCAGTTCTTC.

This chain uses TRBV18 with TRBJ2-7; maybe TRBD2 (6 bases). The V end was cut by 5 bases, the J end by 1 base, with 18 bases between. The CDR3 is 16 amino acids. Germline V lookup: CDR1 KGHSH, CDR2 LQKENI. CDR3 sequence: CASSTAALRGSYEQYF. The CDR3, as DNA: TGTGCCAGCTCAACCGCCGCCTTACGGGGGTCCTACGAGCAGTACTTC.

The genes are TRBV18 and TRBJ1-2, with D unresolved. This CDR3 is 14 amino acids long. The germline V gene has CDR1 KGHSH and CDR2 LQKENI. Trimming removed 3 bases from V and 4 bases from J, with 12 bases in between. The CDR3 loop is CASSPSQTAYGYTF. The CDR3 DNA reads TGTGCCAGCTCACCTAGCCAGACTGCCTATGGCTACACCTTC.